One and the same sample provided the 20 T cell receptor beta chains below, sequenced in a study of cytomegalovirus exposure and HLA in healthy donors. The PCR was carried out with 60 Vbeta primers and 13 Jbeta primers. This table comes from immunoSEQ multiplex PCR, and its TCRdb copy is limited to in-frame clones, with some not included. The profile shows 160,000 or so clones, roughly 88% of them singletons. Sequenced material: PBMCs. The receptors were gathered from a woman aged 18-29 years in good health and CMV-seronegative.

The chain couples TRBV6-5 to TRBJ1-4; weak D call: TRBD1 (6 bases). Germline V gene data show CDR1 as MNHEY and CDR2 as SVGAGI. The V and J ends lost 2 bases and 5 bases respectively, with 15 bases between them. This CDR3 has 16 amino acids. CDR3 region: CASSYTIQGGNEKLFF. The DNA of the CDR3 is TGTGCCAGCAGTTACACCATACAGGGAGGGAATGAAAAACTGTTTTTT.

The chain carries TRBV5-1 and TRBJ1-1; D is possibly TRBD1 (5 bases). Trimming left V 0 bases short and J 2 bases short, with 17 bases between. Germline assignment: CDR1 SGHRS and CDR2 YFSETQ. CDR3 length: 17 residues. Here the CDR3 reads CASSLGGARMLNTEAFF. The CDR3, as DNA: TGCGCCAGCAGCTTGGGTGGGGCGCGAATGTTAAACACTGAAGCTTTCTTT. The variable domain in full, completed from reference TRBV5-1 and TRBJ1-1, reads KAGVTQTPRYLIKTRGQQVTLSCSPISGHRSVSWYQQTPGQGLQFLFEYFSETQRNKGNFPGRFSGRQFSNSRSEMNVSTLELGDSALYLCASSLGGARMLNTEAFFGQGTRLTVV.

This rearrangement joins TRBV29-1 to TRBJ2-5; 9 bases are a match to TRBD2. This CDR3 is 14 amino acids long. Unmatched junction bases numbered 11, after V lost 8 bases and J lost 4 bases. CDR1 is SQVTM, CDR2 ANQGSEA, per germline. The CDR3 sequence is CSTQGGGARETQYF. The DNA for the CDR3 is TGCAGCACCCAGGGCGGGGGGGCTCGAGAGACCCAGTACTTC.

The chain combines TRBV11-1 with TRBJ2-5; D is unclear. The V end lost 2 bases, the J end lost 1 base, and 5 bases lay between the germline ends. In germline, CDR1 is SGHAT, CDR2 FQDESV (reference sequence). The CDR3 runs to 13 residues. CDR3 coding DNA: TGTGCCAGCAGCTTAAACTTCCAAGAGACCCAGTACTTC. It yields the protein CASSLNFQETQYF.

The chain is built from TRBV7-9 and TRBJ2-2, with 8 nucleotides matching TRBD1. The CDR3 totals 12 residues. Germline CDR1 SEHNR, CDR2 FQNEAQ (reference sequence). CDR3 DNA sequence: TGTGGTGGACAGGGCAGCACCGGGGAGCTGTTTTTT. Translating it yields CGGQGSTGELFF.

This sequence joins TRBV29-1 and TRBJ1-5; D remains unclear. Deletions cut 5 bases from V and 7 bases from J, with 15 bases between. Germline V gene lookup returns CDR1 SQVTM and CDR2 ANQGSEA. The CDR3 is 13 residues long. CDR3 coding DNA: TGCAGCGTTCACCCGGGTGGTGACCAGCCCCAGCATTTT. Protein product: CSVHPGGDQPQHF.

V gene TRBV18 combines with J gene TRBJ1-5; no definite D call. In germline, CDR1 is KGHSH, CDR2 LQKENI. V lost 1 base, J lost 1 base, and 14 bases lay in between. The CDR3 sequence is 17 residues long. The CDR3 sequence: CASSPLPPHRSNQPQHF. The CDR3 DNA sequence: TGTGCCAGCTCACCACTACCCCCTCATCGGAGCAATCAGCCCCAGCATTTT.

This clone was seen only a few times. The J gene is TRBJ1-5, the V gene TRBV5-1; maybe TRBD1 (5 bases). V was shortened by 4 bases and J by 7 bases, with 18 bases between the two germline ends. The CDR3 loop spans 15 amino acids. Per the germline V gene, CDR1 is SGHRS and CDR2 is YFSETQ. CDR3: CASSPGPGQEQPQHF. The CDR3 coding sequence is TGCGCCAGCAGCCCCGGGCCAGGGCAGGAACAGCCCCAGCATTTT. Supplemented by reference TRBV5-1 and TRBJ1-5, the full variable domain reads KAGVTQTPRYLIKTRGQQVTLSCSPISGHRSVSWYQQTPGQGLQFLFEYFSETQRNKGNFPGRFSGRQFSNSRSEMNVSTLELGDSALYLCASSPGPGQEQPQHFGDGTRLSIL.

V gene TRBV6-6 combines with J gene TRBJ2-1; tentatively, D is TRBD1 (6 bases). V lost 6 bases, J lost 5 bases, and 11 bases lay in between. Per the germline V gene, CDR1 is MNHNY and CDR2 is SVGAGI (reference sequence). The CDR3 loop spans 13 amino acids. CDR3 amino acids: CASRHRVNNEQFF. CDR3 DNA sequence: TGTGCCAGCAGGCACAGGGTTAACAATGAGCAGTTCTTC.

The rearrangement uses TRBV11-2 and TRBJ1-1; 11 bases are a match to TRBD1. V shed 1 base, J shed 4 bases, and the junction held 2 bases outside the gene matches. This CDR3 contains 15 residues. The germline CDR1 and CDR2 sequences are SGHAT and FQNNGV. CDR3 sequence: CASSLAGTGGTEAFF. The CDR3 region has the DNA TGTGCCAGCAGCTTAGCCGGGACAGGGGGCACTGAAGCTTTCTTT.

This clone was observed a single time. The chain has TRBV9 and TRBJ1-2; D not resolved. The germline V gene has CDR1 SGDLS and CDR2 YYNGEE. V was trimmed by 4 bases and J by 2 bases, leaving 6 bases between them. The CDR3 length is 12 residues. DNA of the CDR3: TGTGCCAGCAGCCCACGGAACTATGGCTACACCTTC. Amino acids: CASSPRNYGYTF.

This clone showed up just once. The rearrangement joins TRBV18 to TRBJ1-3, with 11 bases fitting TRBD1. This CDR3 is built from 18 residues. Germline loops: CDR1 KGHSH, CDR2 LQKENI. Trimming removed 3 bases from V and 0 bases from J; junction bases left unmatched: 7. CDR3 region: CASSPYRTGGLSGNTIYF. Here the CDR3 DNA reads TGTGCCAGCTCACCGTACCGGACAGGGGGCCTCTCTGGAAACACCATATATTTT.

The rearrangement uses TRBV7-8 and TRBJ2-7, with 10 bases aligning to TRBD1. The CDR3 is made up of 15 amino acids. V shed 5 bases and J 2 bases; nucleotides not matched to a gene: 6. The germline V gene has CDR1 SGHVS and CDR2 FQNEAQ. The CDR3: CASSLGQGVTYEQYF. The DNA of the CDR3 is TGTGCCAGCAGCCTAGGACAGGGGGTAACCTACGAGCAGTACTTC.

The chain is built from TRBV11-2 and TRBJ2-7, with D uncertain. Germline-derived CDR1 and CDR2 are SGHAT and FQNNGV. The ends were cut back, 3 bases at V and 5 bases at J, with 8 bases in the middle. The CDR3 has 12 residues. In nucleotides, the CDR3 is TGTGCCAGCAGCTTGAGGCTGCACGAGCAGTACTTC. Its protein is CASSLRLHEQYF.

V is TRBV18 and J is TRBJ2-2; a possible D gene is TRBD1 (5 bases). Germline loops: CDR1 KGHSH, CDR2 LQKENI. The V and J ends lost 3 bases and 4 bases respectively, with 12 bases between them. The CDR3 totals 15 residues. This CDR3 reads CASSPVDIRTGELFF. The CDR3 DNA is TGTGCCAGCTCACCGGTGGACATTCGCACCGGGGAGCTGTTTTTT.

A word on this clone: At one end the junction does not follow the germline gene, possibly because of a read error. DNA of the CDR3: TGTTCCAGCAGCCACGGGACAGGGGGCGCATGCGAGCAGTTCTTC. It translates to CSSSHGTGGACEQFF. The chain carries TRBV7-9 and TRBJ2-1; 12 positions agree with TRBD1. This CDR3 region has 15 residues. Germline CDR1 and CDR2: SEHNR and FQNEAQ (reference sequence).

This sequence joins TRBV7-3 and TRBJ2-1, with 8 positions matching TRBD2. V shed 5 bases, J shed 7 bases, and the junction held 10 bases outside the gene matches. CDR1 and CDR2 (germline): SGHTA, FQGTGA. This CDR3 region has 15 residues. CDR3 amino acids: CASSPRGGTYNEQFF. The CDR3 DNA reads TGTGCCAGCAGCCCTCGGGGGGGGACTTATAATGAGCAGTTCTTC.

This chain joins TRBV6-5 and TRBJ2-7, with 8 bases aligning to TRBD1. V gave up 6 bases and J gave up 4 bases; unmatched junction bases: 11. CDR1 is MNHEY and CDR2 is SVGAGI in the germline V gene. This CDR3 has 15 residues. DNA of the CDR3: TGTGCCAGCAGCCTCCACGACAGGGGTGGGTACGAGCAGTACTTC. Translation: CASSLHDRGGYEQYF.

V gene TRBV5-5 combines with J gene TRBJ1-5; 8 bases are a match to TRBD1. The CDR3 consists of 15 residues. Germline values: CDR1 SGHKS, CDR2 YYEKEE (reference sequence). With 0 bases clipped from V and 5 bases from J, the junction kept 4 bases outside the gene matches. CDR3 sequence reads: CASSLVAGGHQPQHF. CDR3 in DNA: TGTGCCAGCAGCTTGGTCGCAGGGGGCCATCAGCCCCAGCATTTT.

V usage is TRBV5-6 and J usage is TRBJ2-1; D is perhaps TRBD1 (5 bases). The CDR3 consists of 19 residues. Germline loops: CDR1 SGHDT, CDR2 YYEEEE. With 4 bases removed from V and 0 bases from J, the gap between germline ends came to 23 bases. For the CDR3, the DNA is TGTGCCAGCAGCCCACGCTTTGGGGCGGTCCGGAGCTCCTACAATGAGCAGTTCTTC. Translation gives CASSPRFGAVRSSYNEQFF.